One sample yielded the 25 T cell receptor beta chains listed below, sequenced in a study of CD4+ T cells in melanoma. The data were produced by immunoSEQ multiplex PCR, yet TCRdb's version contains in-frame clones alone and is incomplete. Of more than 110,000 clones in the sample, approximately 91% were seen once. These receptors all come from a human donor with melanoma.

This chain uses TRBV9 with TRBJ2-2, with TRBD2 as a possible D gene (6 bases). Germline assignment: CDR1 SGDLS and CDR2 YYNGEE. With 9 bases removed from V and 4 bases from J, the gap between germline ends came to 16 bases. The CDR3 is 14 amino acids. For the CDR3, the DNA is TGTGCCACCCAGGAGGGGCCGGGCACCGGGGAGCTGTTTTTT. Translating it yields CATQEGPGTGELFF.

CDR3 loop: CSVRLAGVTDTQYF. In DNA, the CDR3 is TGCAGCGTTAGGCTAGCGGGGGTCACAGATACGCAGTATTTT. This sequence joins TRBV29-1 and TRBJ2-3; 10 positions match TRBD2. Germline CDR1 is SQVTM and CDR2 is ANQGSEA. The J segment lost 2 bases and the V segment lost 5 bases, leaving 4 bases of the junction unmatched. The CDR3 contains 14 residues.

CDR3 residues: CASSYTSYEQYF. CDR3 DNA sequence: TGTGCCAGCAGTTACACATCCTACGAGCAGTACTTC. V gene TRBV6-6 combines with J gene TRBJ2-7; D gene uncertain. In germline, CDR1 is MNHNY, CDR2 SVGAGI (reference sequence). Trimming removed 2 bases from V and 1 base from J, with 3 bases in between. This CDR3 spans 12 amino acids.

V is TRBV19 and J is TRBJ1-5; D not certain. The germline V and J ends were trimmed by 2 bases and 0 bases, with 8 bases remaining between them. The germline gives CDR1 LNHDA, CDR2 SQIVND (reference sequence). This CDR3 has 15 residues. CDR3: CASSILEYSNQPQHF. DNA for the CDR3: TGTGCCAGTAGTATACTGGAGTATAGCAATCAGCCCCAGCATTTT.

This clone was seen only once. This chain connects TRBV6-1 to TRBJ2-6; the match to TRBD1 covers 9 bases. Germline V CDR1 and CDR2: MNHNS, SASEGT. This CDR3 contains 14 residues. Trimming cost V 5 bases and J 9 bases; bases outside gene matches: 5. The CDR3, as DNA: TGTGCCAGCAGTCCTTCGGGACAGGGCAACGTCCTGACTTTC. Protein: CASSPSGQGNVLTF.

The chain is built from TRBV6-1 and TRBJ1-2; the match to TRBD1 covers 9 bases. Germline V gene data show CDR1 as MNHNS and CDR2 as SASEGT. CDR3 size: 15 residues. V lost 2 bases to trimming and J lost 3 bases; unmatched junction nucleotides: 4. CDR3: CASSEMGQGDYGYTF. The CDR3, as DNA: TGTGCCAGCAGTGAAATGGGACAGGGAGACTATGGCTACACCTTC.

The CDR3 DNA sequence: TGTGCCAGCAGCTTAGCGCCGGGACAGGGACCAGCTTTCTTT. It is translated as CASSLAPGQGPAFF. V usage is TRBV7-8 and J usage is TRBJ1-1, with TRBD1 matching over 9 bases. Looked up from germline, CDR1 is SGHVS and CDR2 is FQNEAQ. This CDR3 comprises 14 residues. Unmatched junction bases numbered 6, after V lost 0 bases and J lost 10 bases.

The CDR3 DNA follows: TGTGCCAGCAGTCTCTCGATACAGGCGAACACTGAAGCTTTCTTT. Its protein product is CASSLSIQANTEAFF. V is TRBV5-5 and J is TRBJ1-1; D might be TRBD1 (5 bases). The germline gives CDR1 SGHKS, CDR2 YYEKEE (reference sequence). The CDR3 contains 15 residues. V lost 5 bases to trimming and J lost 1 base, with 15 bases between them.

The rearrangement links TRBV7-2 to TRBJ2-3, with 9 bases aligning to TRBD2. This CDR3 has 14 residues. J lost 6 bases, V lost 5 bases, and 6 bases had no gene match. Germline CDR1 SGHTA, CDR2 FQGNSA. The CDR3 region has the DNA TGTGCCAGCAGCCCCGGGGCGGGGGGGGATACGCAGTATTTT. It specifies CASSPGAGGDTQYF.

The chain is built from TRBV6-5 and TRBJ1-2; a weak D match, TRBD1 (5 bases). Germline V gene data show CDR1 as MNHEY and CDR2 as SVGAGI. This CDR3 has 16 residues. The V gene lost 4 bases and the J gene lost 2 bases, with 17 bases spanning the gap. This chain's CDR3 is CASSSGGWESNYGYTF. The CDR3 DNA is TGTGCCAGCAGTTCGGGGGGGTGGGAGTCCAACTATGGCTACACCTTC.

V usage is TRBV30 and J usage is TRBJ1-2; 10 bases align to TRBD1. The CDR3 contains 15 residues. V trimming: 4 bases; J trimming: 5 bases; junction bases outside the gene matches: 10. Germline V CDR1 and CDR2: GTSNPN, SVGIG (reference sequence). The CDR3 here is CAWIPKGQGRYGYTF. CDR3 bases: TGTGCCTGGATTCCAAAGGGACAGGGGAGGTATGGCTACACCTTC.

The chain recombines TRBV18 with TRBJ2-7; the D gene is possibly TRBD1 (6 bases). The germline CDR1 and CDR2 sequences are KGHSH and LQKENI. The CDR3 totals 14 residues. V was shortened by 3 bases and J by 2 bases, with 11 bases between the two germline ends. CDR3 in amino acids: CASSPGPGAYEQYF. The DNA for the CDR3 is TGTGCCAGCTCACCGGGGCCAGGGGCCTACGAGCAGTACTTC.

This sequence joins TRBV6-6 and TRBJ1-5; D is possibly TRBD1 (6 bases). The V end was cut by 7 bases, the J end by 2 bases, with 15 bases between. The CDR3 has 15 residues. Per germline, CDR1 MNHNY and CDR2 SVGAGI (reference sequence). The chain's CDR3 is CASNPRGDGNQPQHF. DNA of the CDR3: TGTGCCAGCAACCCCAGGGGTGACGGCAATCAGCCCCAGCATTTT.

The CDR3 nucleotides are TGTGCCAGCGACGGGACAGCGCCCACTAACTATGGCTACACCTTC. The encoded protein is CASDGTAPTNYGYTF. The V gene is TRBV6-1, the J gene TRBJ1-2; the match to TRBD1 covers 7 bases. Germline CDR1 reads MNHNS; CDR2 reads SASEGT. The CDR3 runs to 15 residues. Germline trimming cut 8 bases from V and 0 bases from J; bases unmatched to any gene: 9.

This chain connects TRBV7-9 to TRBJ1-1; no clear D. Trimming shortened V by 7 bases and J by 8 bases, and 14 bases separated the two germline ends. This CDR3 is built from 12 residues. Germline CDR1 is SEHNR and CDR2 is FQNEAQ (reference sequence). The chain's CDR3 is CASTPVAQEAFF. Written as DNA, the CDR3 is TGTGCCAGCACCCCGGTGGCGCAAGAAGCTTTCTTT.

This sequence joins TRBV30 and TRBJ1-1; 7 bases map to TRBD1. The CDR3 sequence is 13 residues long. Germline V gene data show CDR1 as GTSNPN and CDR2 as SVGIG (reference sequence). V lost 5 bases to trimming and J lost 4 bases; unmatched junction nucleotides: 7. CDR3 sequence reads: CAWGTERGTEAFF. CDR3 DNA sequence: TGTGCCTGGGGGACAGAAAGAGGCACTGAAGCTTTCTTT.

The rearrangement joins TRBV5-4 to TRBJ1-1; D unresolved. Germline CDR1 SGHNT, CDR2 YYREEE (reference sequence). The V end was cut by 0 bases, the J end by 4 bases, with 10 bases between. The CDR3 length is 14 residues. The CDR3 nucleotides are TGTGCCAGCAGCTTGGGCTCCGTCGGCACTGAAGCTTTCTTT. This codes for CASSLGSVGTEAFF.

This clone was counted once. The chain couples TRBV11-2 to TRBJ1-2; unclear D gene. CDR1 and CDR2 from the germline V gene are SGHAT and FQNNGV. The CDR3 contains 15 residues. Trimming took 2 bases from V and 0 from J, leaving 10 bases between them. CDR3 sequence: CASSLLGPANYGYTF. CDR3 coding DNA: TGTGCCAGCAGCTTACTCGGTCCCGCTAACTATGGCTACACCTTC.

J is TRBJ2-7 and V is TRBV5-4, with D maybe TRBD2 (6 bases). The CDR3 runs to 14 residues. The V end lost 2 bases, the J end lost 6 bases, and 15 bases lay between the germline ends. From germline, CDR1 is SGHNT and CDR2 YYREEE (reference sequence). CDR3 nucleotide sequence: TGTGCCAGCAGCTTCCCTGACACGGGACTCGAGCAGTACTTC. This translates into CASSFPDTGLEQYF.

The chain joins TRBV11-1 to TRBJ1-3; D call uncertain. Looked up from germline, CDR1 is SGHAT and CDR2 is FQDESV (reference sequence). CDR3 length: 16 amino acids. V was cut by 4 bases and J by 0 bases, with 13 bases left in between. CDR3 region: CASSSTPSTSGNTIYF. CDR3 coding DNA: TGTGCCAGCAGCTCCACTCCATCTACCTCTGGAAACACCATATATTTT. The full variable domain, in which reference TRBV11-1 and TRBJ1-3 provide the parts outside the CDR3, is EAEVAQSPRYKITEKSQAVAFWCDPISGHATLYWYRQILGQGPELLVQFQDESVVDDSQLPKDRFSAERLKGVDSTLKIQPAELGDSAMYLCASSSTPSTSGNTIYFGEGSWLTVV.

The chain combines TRBV4-2 with TRBJ2-7, with 7 bases identical to TRBD1. After removal of 4 bases from V and 3 bases from J, the junction contained 3 bases not matched to a gene. This CDR3 is built from 13 residues. The germline V gene has CDR1 LGHNA and CDR2 YNFKEQ. CDR3 protein: CASSRGTVYEQYF. In DNA, the CDR3 is TGTGCCAGCAGCCGAGGGACAGTCTACGAGCAGTACTTC.

The chain carries TRBV25-1 and TRBJ2-6; tentatively, D is TRBD1 or TRBD2 (5 bases each). Germline assignment: CDR1 MGHDK and CDR2 SYGVNS. The germline V and J ends were trimmed by 7 bases and 2 bases, with 12 bases remaining between them. The CDR3 runs to 15 residues. The CDR3 sequence: CASTGLLAGANVLTF. The DNA for the CDR3 is TGTGCCAGCACGGGGCTGCTCGCTGGGGCCAACGTCCTGACTTTC. Using reference TRBV25-1 and TRBJ2-6 for the parts outside the CDR3, the full variable domain is EADIYQTPRYLVIGTGKKITLECSQTMGHDKMYWYQQDPGMELHLIHYSYGVNSTEKGDLSSESTVSRIRTEHFPLTLESARPSHTSQYLCASTGLLAGANVLTFGAGSRLTVL.

The chain joins TRBV2 to TRBJ1-1; no clear D gene. The CDR3 is made up of 11 amino acids. V lost 7 bases to trimming and J lost 5 bases, with 8 bases between them. Germline-derived CDR1 and CDR2 are SNHLY and FYNNEI. Written as DNA, the CDR3 is TGTGCCAGCACGACGGAAACTGAAGCTTTCTTT. Encoded protein: CASTTETEAFF.

CDR3 nucleotide sequence: TGTGCCAGCAGTGAATACGCAGGGGTCTACGAGCAGTACTTC. Its translation is CASSEYAGVYEQYF. The chain joins TRBV25-1 to TRBJ2-7; D perhaps matches TRBD1 (6 bases). Germline loops: CDR1 MGHDK, CDR2 SYGVNS. The CDR3 sequence is 14 residues long. V lost 0 bases and J lost 3, with 9 bases in between.

This sequence joins TRBV7-9 and TRBJ2-2; D gene ambiguous. Trimming took off 2 bases at V and 5 bases at J, with 3 bases between the two ends. The germline gives CDR1 SEHNR, CDR2 FQNEAQ (reference sequence). The CDR3 is 12 amino acids. This chain's CDR3 is CASSLRTGELFF. CDR3 bases: TGTGCCAGCAGCTTAAGGACCGGGGAGCTGTTTTTT.